The clone carrying this T cell receptor (beta chain) was seen a few times. These data come from a study of cytomegalovirus exposure and HLA in healthy donors. In the PCR, 60 Vbeta and 13 Jbeta primers were used. Only in-frame clones appear in the TCRdb table, and some are missing; sequencing was by immunoSEQ multiplex PCR. The table includes under 120,000 clones, roughly 70% detected once. Unmatched junction bases numbered 2, after V lost 3 bases and J lost 1 base. Per the germline V gene, CDR1 is SGDLS and CDR2 is YYNGEE. The CDR3 length is 15 residues. The chain couples TRBV9 to TRBJ2-2; TRBD1 aligns across 8 bases. The sequencing sample was made of PBMCs. This receptor was taken from a man in his forties in good health and CMV-seropositive. The CDR3 region has the DNA TGTGCCAGCAGCGGAACAGGGGGGAACACCGGGGAGCTGTTTTTT. Its protein product is CASSGTGGNTGELFF. Complete variable domain (other parts from reference TRBV9 and TRBJ2-2): DSGVTQTPKHLITATGQRVTLRCSPRSGDLSVYWYQQSLDQGLQFLIQYYNGEERAKGNILERFSAQQFPDLHSELNLSSLELGDSALYFCASSGTGGNTGELFFGEGSRLTVL.